This T cell receptor (beta chain) was recorded in a study of persistence of HIV-infected CD4 T cells. The immunoSEQ assay was version 4, run in survey mode. Genomic DNA was diluted to 9 to 10 ng/uL, up to 1 ug per sample. TCRdb's table, derived via immunoSEQ multiplex PCR, lists solely in-frame clones and lacks some. The sample lists about 20,000 clones; 55% to 65% were seen once. With regard to this clone: Its matching antigen is unknown.

The stimulus was an HIV-1 Gag 15-mer peptide pool, about 1 ug/peptide/mL. Sorting of responding CD4+ T cells relied on upregulated CD40 ligand together with CD69. Before stimulation, PBMCs underwent CD8+ T cell depletion. Anti-CD28/CD49d costimulation, CD40-blocking antibody and enfuvirtide were given to CD8-depleted PBMCs for roughly 19 hours. The sequence derives from an adult woman with HIV who was CMV-seropositive. Material: CD4+ T cells sorted from PBMCs after roughly 17-hour stimulation, obtained from a patient who received antiretroviral therapy.

The CDR3 DNA reads as TGTGCCAGCAGCGACAGGGGTTACGAGCAGTACGTC. Translated: CASSDRGYEQYV. The chain is built from TRBV3-1 (or the pseudogene TRBV3-2) and TRBJ2-7; 8 bases fit TRBD1. V was clipped by 5 bases and J by 4 bases; unmatched bases: 1. This CDR3 spans 12 amino acids. Germline CDR1 reads LGHDT; CDR2 reads YNNKEL (reference sequence).